This TCR beta chain was documented in a study of cytomegalovirus exposure and HLA in healthy donors (dated by TCRdb to the late 2010s). The study in broad terms: According to an earlier analysis of around 600 of the donors, about 179 million T cells yielded 90 million to 140 million unique TCR beta sequences and 250 to 350 Gb of sequence data. Typing coverage varied by locus: roughly 629-640 donors for A, B, C, DRB1 and DQB1; about 520 for DQA1; some 610 for DPA1; more than 450 for DPB1. Every discovery cohort repertoire had been produced on one sequencing platform. The T cell repertoires of about 700 subjects were profiled by immunosequencing and related to cytomegalovirus serostatus. A later genetic analysis used genome-wide SNP genotypes for about 65% of the 666 donors, treating that subset as a discovery cohort. Rather than drawing on any new phenotypic data, the later analysis identified candidate immune exposures from TCR beta sequences and the way those sequences occurred across donors. To decide whether each TCR beta V gene segment behaved as functional or pseudogenic, an earlier analysis of some 540 of the donors relied on high-throughput TCR beta sequencing. Class I and class II HLA loci were covered by the typing at four-digit resolution. To predict cytomegalovirus infection status, the study brought together high-throughput TCR immunosequencing, statistical association of individual TCRs with disease status, and machine learning. Donor age, sex, ethnicity and CMV serostatus were compiled together with the repertoire data. Across 300 to 400 genotyped donors of the cohort, an average of about 240,000 unique TCR beta nucleotide sequences per donor were sequenced, and roughly 17% of those sequences were non-productive. The study aimed to test whether signatures of past pathogen exposure could be identified by cataloging public T cell receptors. A later analysis re-analyzed previously published TCR beta repertoires from roughly 600 donors and added high-resolution HLA genotyping to study TCR occurrence patterns. Several DR-DQ haplotypes were treated as single units for association and clustering because of strong linkage in the cohort. A separate validation cohort of about 110 different subjects was used in addition to the approximately 700-subject first cohort. Of the roughly 420 genotyped donors, approximately 81% were placed in the genetic ancestry cluster associated with self-reported Caucasian donors. About 330 gigabases of sequencing data and around 85 million unique TCR sequences made up an early release that covered some 640 HLA-typed donors. On the study overall, not on this receptor specifically: The classifier was reported to diagnose cytomegalovirus status with high specificity and sensitivity in both the original and validation cohorts. In a later analysis, most CMV-associated TCR beta chains were found to appear HLA-restricted, with HLA associations seemingly driven largely by CMV exposure. A later genetic analysis reported fewer N-insertions in productive TCRs among donors in an Asian-associated ancestry cluster than the roughly 620-donor mean. Across donors, most TCR sequences were observed very rarely, whereas some public TCRs were present in many individuals. Compared with equally common non-associated chains, HLA-associated TCR beta chains in a later analysis were more clonally expanded and had lower generation probabilities. In a later analysis, several top co-occurrence clusters were reported to appear linked to parvovirus B19, influenza, CMV and Epstein-Barr virus. Because HLA typing was missing for some donors at each locus, association tests included only the typed subset. The 87-base-pair reads could not distinguish some IMGT-functional V segments, including TRBV6-2 and TRBV6-3, so those segments were excluded. A later analysis found that TCR association rates varied across HLA loci, with DRB1 alleles showing the most associated TCRs and HLA-C alleles the fewest. The authors suggested that the approach could potentially be generalized to other disease states and immunological phenotypes. The presence/absence analyses assumed that sequencing depth was roughly uniform across donors, and that assumption may not be true. A cluster of highly shared sequence variants was judged likely to be a technical artifact of the sequencing pipeline. Roughly 15 rarely observed V segments, including chromosome 9 orphons, were excluded from the earlier analysis of approximately 500 of the donors because counts were too low. A further reported finding was that TCR beta sequences accurately predicted the HLA-A and HLA-B alleles for most subjects in the first cohort. An earlier analysis of 587 of the donors showed that most TCR beta V segments appeared in productive rearrangements either about 87% or about 30% of the time, which broadly matched IMGT annotations. In this cohort, only TCR beta chains were sequenced, and detectable features were limited by the absence of alpha or paired-chain data. In the study, around 150 TCR beta chains were listed as associated with cytomegalovirus. When HLA alleles, especially DR and DQ, strongly co-occurred, attributing TCR associations to individual alleles was difficult. A later analysis associated 15,000 to 20,000 TCR beta sequences with specific HLA alleles at a false discovery rate of 0.05. Three of the identified cytomegalovirus-associated TCR beta chains were confirmed in vitro to be specific for cytomegalovirus antigens. An association between a missense DCLRE1C variant and V-gene and J-gene trimming of TCR beta chains was found in a later genetic analysis and replicated in an independent cohort. Linkage disequilibrium might explain the correlated functional status among segregating V segments, but an unknown experimental factor could not be ruled out. The only immune exposure information available for the cohort was CMV serostatus.

This clone was observed once. What antigen it recognizes has not been identified. Within one base of it there is no much larger clone, and no base qualities were kept. The cohort was made up of roughly 670 healthy bone marrow donors. All cohort members were sampled while nominally healthy, although unrecorded immune exposures were likely present. The donor tested CMV seropositive and was one of the 289 seropositive cohort members. Every donor gave a peripheral blood sample, and the peripheral blood mononuclear cells from that sample were used for TCR beta sequencing. Genomic DNA extraction from the blood cell samples was performed with the Qiagen DNeasy Blood Extraction Kit. Libraries came from the immunoSEQ multiplex PCR assay. For the multiplex PCR, a mixture combining 60 forward primers for TCR Vbeta segments and 13 reverse primers for TCR Jbeta segments was used. Amplification of the CDR3 region of rearranged TCR beta genes was performed with a multiplex PCR assay on genomic DNA. The Illumina HiSeq System was used to sequence the amplified TCR beta libraries as 87-base-pair reads. As for the original processing: A later analysis tallied 70 million to 100 million unique TCR beta chains across the 666 repertoires, and about 10 million of those chains were shared by two or more donors. A nearest-neighbor algorithm error-corrected the raw reads and collapsed the reads into unique sequences, merging closely related sequences to remove PCR and sequencing errors. CDR3 sequences were aligned to IMGT reference sequences to assign V, D and J gene segments. For a sequence to be retained, a match of at least six nucleotides to both a V gene segment and a J gene segment was required. Rearrangements were classified as productive when the CDR3 lacked stop codons and remained in frame with V and J, and all other rearrangements were classified as non-productive. Following IMGT convention, CDR3 was defined as the stretch from the second conserved V-encoded cysteine up to the conserved J-encoded phenylalanine. Sequences without an unambiguous match to a single V gene segment were excluded from the earlier analysis of several hundred of the donors. In an earlier analysis of several hundred of the donors, V segments were called functional above 56.7% productive rearrangements and were called segregating when the between-donor standard deviation exceeded 5%. A statistical classification framework was built for diagnosing cytomegalovirus status from the catalog of TCR beta chain sequences. V and J gene assignment, in a later analysis, came from comparing TCR nucleotide sequences with IMGT/GENE-DB human TR gene sequences. In a later analysis, CDR3 sequences and most-parsimonious VDJ recombination scenarios were assigned using the TCRdist pipeline. A later analysis defined each TCR beta chain by its CDR3 amino acid sequence plus V-gene family, and excluded reads lacking a unique V-gene family. As a way to deal with suspected cross-contamination and a sequencing artifact, a later analysis dropped 500 to 700 nucleotide sequences that were highly shared and had low generation probability. In a later analysis, a clonal expansion index for each public chain was calculated from normalized within-repertoire ranks of inferred template counts. Generation probabilities in a later analysis came from a VDJ recombination model fitted to out-of-frame rearrangements, and those results were checked against IGoR. In a later analysis, TCR-TCR, TCR-HLA and TCR-CMV co-occurrence was scored with hypergeometric tests, and a repertoire-size bias correction was applied to TCR pairs. A later analysis estimated false discovery rates by permuting HLA or CMV assignments 20 times. In a later analysis, co-occurring TCRs were grouped with DBSCAN, and TCRdist sequence similarity was added when clustering was performed within HLA-allele-positive subsets. Co-occurrence clustering excluded repertoires with fewer than 30,000 or more than 120,000 public chains, plus five with anomalous nucleotide sharing. Held by TCRdb, this immuneACCESS table contains in-frame sequences only and omits some clones. Under half of the omission traces to an unresolved V gene where checked; the cause of the rest is unknown. The V and J calls and clone size come from that table; D and trimming were worked out from the DNA. This sample comprises about 140,000 clones, approximately 84% of them detected only once. The biggest ten clones account for around 1.5% of the sample.

Measured from the cysteine to the phenylalanine, the CDR3 is 17 residues long. Only the CDR3 portion is preserved as DNA: 51 bases, with reading frame beginning at the first base. The CDR1 and CDR2 encoded by the germline V gene are SGHRS and YFSETQ. Trimming removed 4 bases from V and 2 bases from J, leaving 20 bases between the germline ends. This TCR came from a man aged 30 to 45 in good health and CMV-seropositive. The chain links TRBV5-1 with TRBJ2-3; a tentative D match to TRBD1 spans 6 bases. The specimen was PBMCs. The DNA reads as follows: TGCGCCAGCAGCGGCACACAGGGCGTCGGACTCACAGATACGCAGTATTTT. This sequence encodes CASSGTQGVGLTDTQYF.